The present T cell receptor beta chain was sequenced within a study of technical replicates of blood from a handful of donors (dated by TCRdb to the late 2010s). Comments on this clone: Its specific antigen is unknown. Nothing much larger sits one base from this clone, and base qualities are not available.

V is shortened by 0 bases, J by 6 bases, and the region joining them spans 15 bases. Including the terminal cysteine and phenylalanine, the CDR3 comprises 15 residues. Of all the DNA, just the CDR3 is kept, 45 bases in frame from base 1. According to the germline V gene, CDR1 reads SGHRS and CDR2 reads YFSETQ. The library was produced with the immunoSEQ multiplex PCR assay. The table comes from immuneACCESS by way of TCRdb, which keeps in-frame sequences with V and J called. Part of the clones is missing from these tables; in studies checked, under half for an unresolved V gene and the rest for unknown reasons. The sample table contains around 60,000 clones; only one count was recorded for 86% of them. The ten largest clones capture about 4.8% of the sample.

Sequencing was carried out using PBMCs. Recombination joined TRBV5-1 with TRBJ1-2; TRBD1 is a possible D gene, resting on 6 matching bases. The source is a human donor in good health. Some clones in this sample may be carry-over from other donors' samples. The DNA reads as follows: TGCGCCAGCAGCTTGGCTCCCGACAGGACGGATGGCTACACCTTC. Its translation is CASSLAPDRTDGYTF.